The sequence of this T cell receptor beta chain was determined in a study of Graves' ophthalmopathy and Graves' hyperthyroidism. This clonotype was detected only a few times. Its antigen is currently unknown. Other autoimmune diseases, uncontrolled infections, pregnancy and lactation each led to patient exclusion. Notes on the study in general: Ophthalmopathy progression was predicted by the model at about 70% sensitivity and 72% to 80% specificity.

Beta-chain TCR CDR3 regions were amplified from RNA transcripts. RT-PCR in the first round used HTBI primers; a second-round multiplex PCR followed. TCRdb redid the calling of the multiplex PCR reads with MiXCR, one entry per CDR3 protein. The sample has 600,000 to 700,000 distinct CDR3 sequences; about two fifths are singletons. The sequence came from an adult man with Graves' ophthalmopathy. Specimen: peripheral blood.

The CDR3 loop reads CASQDSGIYGYTF. In DNA form, the CDR3 reads TGTGCCAGCCAAGATTCGGGGATCTATGGCTACACCTTC. The rearrangement links TRBV2 to TRBJ1-2, with no clear D. CDR3 length equals 13 residues. CDR1 is SNHLY, CDR2 FYNNEI, per germline. With 8 bases removed from V and 4 bases from J, the gap between germline ends came to 14 bases.